This T cell receptor (beta chain) was documented in a study of T cell changes during pregnancy in multiple sclerosis. Sequencing was performed with immunoSEQ multiplex PCR; in TCRdb, only in-frame clones are kept and a portion is missing. The table shows tens of thousands of clones, with around 93% occurring only once. V lost 4 bases, J lost 0 bases, and 19 bases lay in between. This CDR3 comprises 17 residues. From germline, CDR1 is LNHDA and CDR2 SQIVND (reference sequence). V gene TRBV19 combines with J gene TRBJ2-7; perhaps TRBD1 as D (6 bases). This material consisted of CD4+ T cells from peripheral blood mononuclear cells, taken before pregnancy. The TCR sequence derives from a female donor with multiple sclerosis, enrolled in a pregnancy study. The CDR3, as DNA: TGTGCCAGTAGTAAGACTCCCGGGACACCGAGCTCCTACGAGCAGTACTTC. Translated: CASSKTPGTPSSYEQYF.